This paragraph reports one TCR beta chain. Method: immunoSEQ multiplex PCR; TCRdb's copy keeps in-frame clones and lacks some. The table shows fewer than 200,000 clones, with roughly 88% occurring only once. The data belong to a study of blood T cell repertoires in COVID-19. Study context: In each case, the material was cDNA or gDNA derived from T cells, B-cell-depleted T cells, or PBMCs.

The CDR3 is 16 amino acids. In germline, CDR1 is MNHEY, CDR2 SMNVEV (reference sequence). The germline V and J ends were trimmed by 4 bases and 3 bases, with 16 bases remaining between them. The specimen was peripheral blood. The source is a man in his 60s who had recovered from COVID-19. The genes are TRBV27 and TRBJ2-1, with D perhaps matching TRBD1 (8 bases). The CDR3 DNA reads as TGTGCCAGCAGTTCCACAGGGGGAGGGGGCTACAATGAGCAGTTCTTC. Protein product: CASSSTGGGGYNEQFF.